This T cell receptor (beta chain) originates from a study of spatial heterogeneity in lung cancer (dated by TCRdb to about 2019). About the investigation overall: More beta-chain than alpha-chain transcripts were consistently detected, likely reflecting higher beta-chain transcript abundance. In non-small cell lung cancer, the study made a quantitative comparison of TCR alpha and beta repertoires among multiple tumor regions, matched nontumor lung and blood. In the raw uncorrected reads, each unique combination of TCR and UMI appeared more than ten times on average. At surgery, both alpha and beta chains were TCR-sequenced in roughly 200 tumor regions, over 61 matched nontumor lung samples and a few dozen PBMC samples. The study linked features of the TCR repertoire to counts of nonsynonymous mutations, which were determined by whole-exome sequencing of tumor tissue. What the authors observed across the whole study: Confirming at a functional level the hypothesis that regional TCRs recognize regional mutations was considered to require additional single-cell paired TCR alpha and beta sequencing. Ubiquitous expanded tumor TCRs were found in blood more often at tumor resection than at routine follow-up.

As regards this clonotype: Its antigen specificity is not known. No base qualities exist here, and no much larger clone lies one base off it.

V trim: 3 bases; J trim: 4 bases; unmatched bases: 6. The CDR3 runs 16 amino acids, cysteine and phenylalanine included. Only the CDR3 region is kept as DNA, spanning 48 bases read in frame from base 1. CDR1 and CDR2, per the germline V gene, are KGHDR and SFDVKD. Library preparation employed 5' RACE. Sequencing instrument: NextSeq 500. The TCR library protocol attached a unique molecular identifier to each TCR cDNA molecule to allow correction of PCR and sequencing errors. The authors processed their data as follows. TCR identification, UMI-based error correction and CDR3 extraction were all carried out with Decombinator tools. Expanded TCRs were defined as those above a frequency of 2 per 1,000, corresponding to the top 1% of the tumor frequency distribution. Rényi diversity was computed with the R vegan package after subsampling each repertoire 100 times to 5,000 TCRs. CDR3 similarity networks were constructed using string-kernel similarity of amino acid triplets, with links drawn between CDR3s whose pairwise similarity was above 0.82. In TCRdb, the public reads were trimmed at Q25 with fastp and aligned with MiXCR, with productive beta chains retained. Rows with one shared CDR3 protein collapse into an entry with the most common genes and DNA. TCRdb's processing, not the authors' own work, is the source of the V and J calls. This sample comprises around 74,000 distinct CDR3 sequences, 13% of them detected only once. Together, the top ten hold 7.2% of the sample.

The sample's time point label, in plain terms: sample taken at primary tumor resection. Without any cell sorting, TCR sequencing was performed on whole RNA extracted either from tumor and nontumor lung tissue or from cryopreserved PBMC samples. The donors were some 70 patients from the lung TRACERx cohort who had early-stage, untreated non-small cell lung cancer. Patients were selected for TCR sequencing only if sufficient RNA was available from at least two tumor regions. The chain couples TRBV24-1 to TRBJ2-1; TRBD2 lines up with 9 middle nucleotides. The source of this sequence is a male donor with early-stage non-small cell lung cancer. This material consisted of PBMCs, taken at surgery. The nucleotide sequence reads TGTGCCACCAGTGATCGACTAGCGGTGGAGTACAATGAGCAGTTCTTC. Protein translation: CATSDRLAVEYNEQFF.